These T cell receptor beta chains were read from a single sample in a study of beta chain features in type 1 diabetes. Some clones are missing from TCRdb's copy, which holds only in-frame ones; the method was immunoSEQ multiplex PCR. The sample contains approximately 120,000 clones, roughly 40% of which appear only once. Sequencing input: stem cell memory CD4+ T cells from blood. All receptors come from a woman under 30 in good health. Both conserved end residues are part of each CDR3. A D gene is named only where the DNA matches it firmly. Some rows mark clone size as missing; the rest say once, few, many or name a class of expanded clone.

-	TRBJ2-3	TRBD1	TRBV6-5	TGTGCCACCCACAGGGGTAGCACAGATACGCAGTATTTT	CATHRGSTDTQYF
-	TRBJ2-3	TRBD2	TRBV2	TGTGCCAGCAGTGAGTTGCGGGGGGGGCCGAGTACGCAGTATTTT	CASSELRGGPSTQYF
few	TRBJ1-1	-	TRBV29-1	TGCAGCGTTGTACAGGTTCGAACTGAAGCTTTCTTT	CSVVQVRTEAFF
-	TRBJ2-1	TRBD2	TRBV7-9	TGTGCCAGCAGTAGCGTCGCCAGCGGGATCTACAATGAGCAGTTCTTC	CASSSVASGIYNEQFF
-	TRBJ2-7	-	TRBV29-1	TGCAGCGTTGAAGTTGCGTCTGAGCAGTACTTC	CSVEVASEQYF
-	TRBJ1-5	TRBD1	TRBV11-1	TGTGCCAGCACCACAGGGGTTGGTCAGCCCCAGCATTTT	CASTTGVGQPQHF
-	TRBJ1-2	TRBD1	TRBV28	TGTGCCAGCAGCCCGGACAGGGTTCATGGCTACACCTTC	CASSPDRVHGYTF
-	TRBJ2-5	-	TRBV29-1	TGCAGCGACCGACAGCGCGGTTTGGGAGAGACCCAGTACTTC	CSDRQRGLGETQYF
-	TRBJ1-5	TRBD1	TRBV2	TGTGCCAGCAGGAGGACAGGGAATCAGCCCCAGCATTTT	CASRRTGNQPQHF
few	TRBJ1-1	-	TRBV29-1	TGCAGCGTTGTTCGGACAGAAGCTTCCTTT	CSVVRTEASF
-	TRBJ2-1	-	TRBV20-1	TGCAGTGCTAGGCGGAGGAATGAGCAGTTCTTC	CSARRRNEQFF
-	TRBJ2-3	TRBD2	TRBV4-1	TGCGCCAGCAGCCAACTACTAGCGGGAGGGTTAGATACGCAGTATTTT	CASSQLLAGGLDTQYF
-	TRBJ2-7	-	TRBV29-1	TGCAGCGTGAGACGACTAAACTCCTACGAGCAGTACTTC	CSVRRLNSYEQYF
-	TRBJ2-4	-	TRBV28	TGTGCCAGCAGTTTCCCGCAACTACGTCCCAAAAACATTCAGTACTTC	CASSFPQLRPKNIQYF
-	TRBJ2-7	TRBD2	TRBV7-9	TGTGCCAGCAGCGTCTACACTAGCGGGGCCTACGAGCAGTACTTC	CASSVYTSGAYEQYF
-	TRBJ1-2	TRBD1	TRBV28	TGTGCCAGCACTCGACAGGGCGTCGTCTATGGCTACACCTTC	CASTRQGVVYGYTF
-	TRBJ1-2	-	TRBV7-2	TGTGCCAGCAGCTTCGTTTCCAGGGGATCGAGCTATGGCTACACCTTC	CASSFVSRGSSYGYTF
-	TRBJ2-3	-	TRBV7-9	TGTGCCAGCAGCTTAGTTGGCAGAACCAACACAGATACGCAGTATTTT	CASSLVGRTNTDTQYF